A selection of T cell receptor beta chains follows, all from one sample in a study of blood T cell repertoires in COVID-19. This table comes from immunoSEQ multiplex PCR, and its TCRdb copy is limited to in-frame clones, with some not included. The profile shows 150,000 or so clones, roughly 84% of them singletons. Sample: peripheral blood. These receptor sequences come from a woman aged 55-69 years with acute or convalescent COVID-19. CDR3s include the opening cysteine and the closing phenylalanine or tryptophan. A D gene is named only where the DNA matches it firmly. Part of the rows lack a size; the others show once, few, many or a class for expanded clones.

clone size,J gene,V gene,D gene,CDR3 protein
few,TRBJ2-7,TRBV30,.,CAWSNYEQYF
.,TRBJ1-6,TRBV21-1,.,CASSRPPGPRDNSPLHF
.,TRBJ1-1,TRBV18,.,CAGSPQGRNTEAFF
.,TRBJ2-3,TRBV6-5,.,CASDTDTQYF
.,TRBJ1-1,TRBV18,.,CASSPTGGTGNTEAFF
.,TRBJ1-6,TRBV6-4,.,CASSENAGSWGSPLHF
few,TRBJ2-2,TRBV28,TRBD1,CASSFGTGATGELFF
.,TRBJ2-7,TRBV9,TRBD2,CASSVGTGGYEQCF
.,TRBJ1-2,TRBV6-5,.,CASRPLTAKDGYTF
.,TRBJ2-7,TRBV5-5,TRBD1,CASSPGTGTYEQYF
.,TRBJ2-7,TRBV5-6,.,CASNQQGAYSYEQYF
.,TRBJ1-6,TRBV7-2,.,CASNENSPLHF
.,TRBJ1-4,TRBV5-5,.,CASSLAVVNEKLFF
.,TRBJ2-6,TRBV10-3,.,CAISEQGPGANVLTF
.,TRBJ2-3,TRBV10-3,TRBD2,CAISGVAYGTSLTTDTQYF
.,TRBJ1-2,TRBV30,.,CAWTQTGYGYTF
.,TRBJ2-1,TRBV7-3,TRBD2,CASSLRLAGDNEQFF